Below are 21 T cell receptor beta chains sequenced from a single sample in a study of shared clonotypes between healthy human individuals. CD45RO-negative, CCR7-selected cells formed the naive CD8 fraction, which excluded terminally differentiated effector memory CD45RA+ cells. The data were produced by immunoSEQ multiplex PCR, yet TCRdb's version contains in-frame clones alone and is incomplete. The top ten hold under 1.5% of the sample, which has about 2 million clones, around 96% seen once. Sequenced: naive CD8+ T cells sorted from blood. These receptors originate from a young man in good health.

The V and J genes are TRBV11-2 and TRBJ2-7; 11 bases map to TRBD1. J was trimmed by 5 bases and V by 2 bases; bases with no gene match: 5. Germline assignment: CDR1 SGHAT and CDR2 FQNNGV. The CDR3 length is 15 residues. The CDR3 here is CASSLFGQGADEQYF. CDR3 bases: TGTGCCAGCAGCTTATTCGGACAGGGGGCTGACGAGCAGTACTTC.

The chain links TRBV27 to TRBJ1-5, with D possibly TRBD1 on 6 matching bases. Germline CDR1 MNHEY, CDR2 SMNVEV (reference sequence). The CDR3 contains 17 residues. Deletions cut 1 base from V and 7 bases from J, with 20 bases between. CDR3 region: CASSLLPPGDGHQPQHF. CDR3 nucleotides: TGTGCCAGCAGTTTATTGCCCCCAGGGGACGGCCACCAGCCCCAGCATTTT.

V and J are TRBV27 and TRBJ2-7, with 7 bases lining up with TRBD1. This CDR3 has 15 residues. V was pared by 4 bases and J by 2 bases, with 8 bases of the junction left unmatched. Per the germline V gene, CDR1 is MNHEY and CDR2 is SMNVEV (reference sequence). CDR3 residues: CASSSEGAGTYEQYF. CDR3 nucleotide sequence: TGTGCCAGCAGTTCCGAGGGGGCAGGGACCTACGAGCAGTACTTC.

The V gene is TRBV5-6, the J gene TRBJ1-2, with 8 bases that match TRBD1. CDR3 size: 16 residues. Unmatched junction bases numbered 9, after V lost 0 bases and J lost 5 bases. CDR1 and CDR2 (germline): SGHDT, YYEEEE. Here the CDR3 reads CASSLELDREGYGYTF. CDR3 DNA: TGTGCCAGCAGCTTGGAGCTGGACAGGGAGGGTTATGGCTACACCTTC.

The rearrangement uses TRBV7-2 and TRBJ2-2; D is uncertain. Germline assignment: CDR1 SGHTA and CDR2 FQGNSA. Deletions cut 2 bases from V and 2 bases from J, with 12 bases between. The CDR3 sequence is 16 residues long. Here the CDR3 reads CASSLRVPSNTGELFF. The CDR3 coding sequence is TGTGCCAGCAGCTTAAGGGTGCCTTCAAACACCGGGGAGCTGTTTTTT.

This chain links TRBV28 with TRBJ2-3, with TRBD1 as a possible D gene (6 bases). The CDR3 has 15 residues. The germline CDR1 and CDR2 sequences are MDHEN and SYDVKM. Between the trimmed V and J ends, which lost 10 bases and 3 bases, there was a span of 20 bases. This CDR3 is CATLDSFFATDTQYF. The CDR3 nucleotides read TGTGCCACCCTGGACAGTTTTTTTGCGACAGATACGCAGTATTTT. Together with reference TRBV28 and TRBJ2-3, the CDR3 gives the full variable domain: DVKVTQSSRYLVKRTGEKVFLECVQDMDHENMFWYRQDPGLGLRLIYFSYDVKMKEKGDIPEGYSVSREKKERFSLILESASTNQTSMYLCATLDSFFATDTQYFGPGTRLTVL.

This clone was seen a single time. The chain has TRBV5-4 and TRBJ2-7; D possibly corresponds to TRBD1 (6 bases). CDR1 SGHNT and CDR2 YYREEE come from the germline V gene (reference sequence). The germline V and J ends were trimmed by 7 bases and 1 base, with 12 bases remaining between them. The CDR3 spans 13 residues. As DNA, the CDR3 is TGTGCCAGCCGCCTGGACAGTTCCTACGAGCAGTACTTC. Its translation is CASRLDSSYEQYF.

The rearrangement links TRBV6-1 to TRBJ2-7; D possibly corresponds to TRBD2 (5 bases). V lost 5 bases, J lost 9 bases, and 11 bases lay in between. Germline assignment: CDR1 MNHNS and CDR2 SASEGT. The CDR3 totals 11 residues. CDR3 in amino acids: CASSQTAVQYF. In nucleotides, the CDR3 is TGTGCCAGCAGTCAAACAGCGGTGCAGTACTTC.

V gene TRBV29-1 combines with J gene TRBJ2-3; 9 nucleotides agree with TRBD1. The junction had 16 bases not matched to a gene; V was cut back by 8 bases and J by 7 bases. Germline values: CDR1 SQVTM, CDR2 ANQGSEA. This CDR3 has 15 residues. This CDR3 reads CSPLSEDRGKYTQYF. The DNA of the CDR3 is TGCAGCCCCCTATCTGAGGACAGGGGCAAGTATACGCAGTATTTT.

This chain links TRBV13 with TRBJ2-7; D may correspond to TRBD1 or TRBD2 (5 bases each). This CDR3 has 16 residues. Trimming stripped 5 bases from V and 7 bases from J, with 24 bases between. Germline CDR1 PRHDT, CDR2 FYEKMQ (reference sequence). CDR3 region: CASSAQSRETYDEQYF. The CDR3 nucleotides read TGTGCCAGCAGCGCACAAAGCAGGGAGACCTACGATGAGCAGTACTTC. Using reference TRBV13 and TRBJ2-7 for the parts outside the CDR3, the full variable domain is AAGVIQSPRHLIKEKRETATLKCYPIPRHDTVYWYQQGPGQDPQFLISFYEKMQSDKGSIPDRFSAQQFSDYHSELNMSSLELGDSALYFCASSAQSRETYDEQYFGPGTRLTVT.

In nucleotides, the CDR3 is TGTGCCTGCTCGCTAGGGGGGGGCTCCTACGAGCAGTACTTC. Translated: CACSLGGGSYEQYF. The chain employs TRBV13 and TRBJ2-7; tentatively, D is TRBD2 (7 bases). The CDR3 spans 14 residues. The V end lost 11 bases, the J end lost 0 bases, and 17 bases lay between the germline ends. Per germline, CDR1 PRHDT and CDR2 FYEKMQ (reference sequence).

Concerning this clone: At the DNA level, this CDR3 is encoded by other sequences in the same sample as well. This chain uses TRBV7-9 with TRBJ1-1; D gene unclear. The CDR3 extends over 13 amino acids. Trimming removed 1 base from V and 1 base from J, with 4 bases in between. The V gene's germline CDR1 is SEHNR and CDR2 FQNEAQ (reference sequence). CDR3 residues: CASSLGTNTEAFF. For the CDR3, the DNA is TGTGCCAGCAGCTTAGGTACGAACACTGAAGCTTTCTTT.

The DNA for the CDR3 is TGTGCCAGCAGTTTATCTGACCCCTACGAGCAGTACTTC. Translation: CASSLSDPYEQYF. The rearrangement links TRBV27 to TRBJ2-7, with D uncertain. CDR3 length: 13 residues. The germline V gene encodes CDR1 MNHEY and CDR2 SMNVEV (reference sequence). Trimming pared 0 bases from V and 2 bases from J, leaving 5 bases between.

This chain links TRBV4-1 with TRBJ2-5, with D unresolved. CDR1 and CDR2 from the germline V gene are MGHRA and YSYEKL. The CDR3 is 14 amino acids. V lost 2 bases and J lost 5, with 12 bases in between. CDR3 nucleotide sequence: TGCGCCAGCAGCCAATCTATAGGGTGGGAGACCCAGTACTTC. It encodes CASSQSIGWETQYF.

The V and J genes are TRBV7-2 and TRBJ2-7; D might be TRBD1 or TRBD2, each matching 5 bases. In germline, CDR1 is SGHTA, CDR2 FQGNSA. V gave up 5 bases and J gave up 0 bases, with 14 bases separating them. The CDR3 extends over 15 amino acids. CDR3 residues: CASSRGRLSSYEQYF. DNA for the CDR3: TGTGCCAGCAGCCGGGGACGACTATCCTCCTACGAGCAGTACTTC. Filled out from reference TRBV7-2 and TRBJ2-7, the complete variable domain reads GAGVSQSPSNKVTEKGKDVELRCDPISGHTALYWYRQSLGQGLEFLIYFQGNSAPDKSGLPSDRFSAERTGGSVSTLTIQRTQQEDSAVYLCASSRGRLSSYEQYFGPGTRLTVT.

The chain has TRBV29-1 and TRBJ1-2; D not certain. The CDR3 runs 12 residues. Germline lookup yields CDR1 SQVTM and CDR2 ANQGSEA. The V end lost 3 bases, the J end lost 4 bases, and 9 bases lay between the germline ends. The CDR3 DNA follows: TGCAGCGTTGACGACACTCCCTATGGCTACACCTTC. Residues: CSVDDTPYGYTF.

The rearrangement uses TRBV5-1 and TRBJ1-1; D is uncertain. Trimming removed 0 bases at V and 0 bases at J, with 9 bases between. Germline loops: CDR1 SGHRS, CDR2 YFSETQ. The CDR3 sequence is 15 residues long. This CDR3 is CASSLETALNTEAFF. The CDR3, as DNA: TGCGCCAGCAGCTTGGAAACAGCTCTGAACACTGAAGCTTTCTTT.

The CDR3 loop reads CASSVDGQGAYEQYF. The CDR3 nucleotides read TGTGCCAGCAGCGTAGATGGACAGGGGGCCTACGAGCAGTACTTC. The rearrangement joins TRBV9 to TRBJ2-7; 10 nucleotides agree with TRBD1. This CDR3 is built from 15 residues. V shed 0 bases, J shed 2 bases, and the junction held 2 bases outside the gene matches. CDR1 is SGDLS, CDR2 YYNGEE, per germline.

The V gene is TRBV29-1, the J gene TRBJ2-1; TRBD2 agrees at 9 bases. Germline-derived CDR1 and CDR2 are SQVTM and ANQGSEA. The CDR3 runs to 16 residues. Trimming removed 3 bases from V and 0 bases from J; junction bases left unmatched: 6. This CDR3 reads CSVEGRSGSSYNEQFF. The CDR3 DNA sequence: TGCAGCGTTGAGGGACGTAGCGGGAGCTCCTACAATGAGCAGTTCTTC.

The gene calls are TRBV2 and TRBJ2-1; the D is unclear. Germline V gene sequence: CDR1 SNHLY, CDR2 FYNNEI. The CDR3 totals 13 residues. V was shortened by 6 bases and J by 5 bases, with 11 bases between the two germline ends. CDR3 loop: CASRGLGNNEQFF. The CDR3 coding sequence is TGTGCCAGCAGGGGTTTGGGGAACAATGAGCAGTTCTTC.

V is TRBV6-5 and J is TRBJ2-7; 8 nucleotides agree with TRBD1. The CDR3 consists of 14 residues. The ends lost 6 bases at V and 3 bases at J; junction bases unmatched: 7. Germline assignment: CDR1 MNHEY and CDR2 SVGAGI. In DNA form, the CDR3 reads TGTGCCAGCAGCTTCGGGACAGGAGACTACGAGCAGTACTTC. Translated, it gives CASSFGTGDYEQYF.